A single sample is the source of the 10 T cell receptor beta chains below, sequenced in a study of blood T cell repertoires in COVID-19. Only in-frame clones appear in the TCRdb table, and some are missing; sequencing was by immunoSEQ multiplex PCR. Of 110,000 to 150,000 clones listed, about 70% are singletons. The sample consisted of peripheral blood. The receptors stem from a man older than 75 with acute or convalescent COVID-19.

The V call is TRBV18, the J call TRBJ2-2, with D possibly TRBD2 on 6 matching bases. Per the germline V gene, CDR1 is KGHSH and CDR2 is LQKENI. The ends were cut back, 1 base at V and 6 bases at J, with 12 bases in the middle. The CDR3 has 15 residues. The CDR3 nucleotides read TGTGCCAGCTCACCACTGGAGGGAGCGGCCGGGGAGCTGTTTTTT. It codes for CASSPLEGAAGELFF. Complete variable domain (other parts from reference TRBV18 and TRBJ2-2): NAGVMQNPRHLVRRRGQEARLRCSPMKGHSHVYWYRQLPEEGLKFMVYLQKENIIDESGMPKERFSAEFPKEGPSILRIQQVVRGDSAAYFCASSPLEGAAGELFFGEGSRLTVL.

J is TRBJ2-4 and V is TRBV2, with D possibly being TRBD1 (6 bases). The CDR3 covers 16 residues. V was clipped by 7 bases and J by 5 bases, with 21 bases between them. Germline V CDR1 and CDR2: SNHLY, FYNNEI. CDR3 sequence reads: CASTPGQGSGENIQYF. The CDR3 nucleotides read TGTGCCAGCACCCCGGGACAAGGATCGGGCGAAAACATTCAGTACTTC.

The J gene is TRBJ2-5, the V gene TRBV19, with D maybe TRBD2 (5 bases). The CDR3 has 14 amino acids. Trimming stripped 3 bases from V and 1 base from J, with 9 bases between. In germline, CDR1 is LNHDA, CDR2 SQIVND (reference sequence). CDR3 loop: CASSIPGIQETQYF. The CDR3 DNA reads TGTGCCAGTAGTATCCCGGGGATCCAAGAGACCCAGTACTTC.

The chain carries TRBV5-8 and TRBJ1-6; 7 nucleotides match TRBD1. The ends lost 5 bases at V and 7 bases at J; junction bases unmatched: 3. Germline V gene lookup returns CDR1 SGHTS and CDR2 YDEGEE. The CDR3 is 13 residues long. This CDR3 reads CASRRGRNSPLHF. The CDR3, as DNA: TGTGCCAGCAGAAGGGGGCGGAATTCACCCCTCCACTTT.

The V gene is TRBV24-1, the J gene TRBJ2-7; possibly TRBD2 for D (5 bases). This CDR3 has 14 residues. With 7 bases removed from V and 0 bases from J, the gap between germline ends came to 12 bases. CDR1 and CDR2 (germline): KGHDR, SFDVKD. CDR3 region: CATSTGFHSYEQYF. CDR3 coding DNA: TGTGCCACCAGCACGGGGTTTCACTCCTACGAGCAGTACTTC.

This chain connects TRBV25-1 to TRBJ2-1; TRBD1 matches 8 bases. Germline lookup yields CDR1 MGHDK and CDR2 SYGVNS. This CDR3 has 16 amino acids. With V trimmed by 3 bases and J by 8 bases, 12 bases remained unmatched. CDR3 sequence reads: CASSDHGQGLDDEQFF. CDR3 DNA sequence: TGTGCCAGCAGTGACCACGGACAGGGCTTGGATGATGAGCAGTTCTTC.

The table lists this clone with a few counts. The CDR3 DNA is TGCGCCAGCAGCCAAGATCTTATGGGCCCCACTCAGGCCTACGAGCAGTACTTC. It is translated as CASSQDLMGPTQAYEQYF. The chain links TRBV4-1 to TRBJ2-7; the D is unclear. CDR3 length equals 18 residues. Germline CDR1 MGHRA, CDR2 YSYEKL. The germline V and J ends were trimmed by 0 bases and 2 bases, with 20 bases remaining between them.

Here the CDR3 reads CASSESGRVNEKLFF. The CDR3 DNA follows: TGTGCCAGCAGTGAGTCCGGGAGAGTAAATGAAAAACTGTTTTTT. This chain uses TRBV2 with TRBJ1-4; D remains unclear. This CDR3 is built from 15 residues. V gave up 3 bases and J gave up 5 bases, with 13 bases separating them. Germline assignment: CDR1 SNHLY and CDR2 FYNNEI.

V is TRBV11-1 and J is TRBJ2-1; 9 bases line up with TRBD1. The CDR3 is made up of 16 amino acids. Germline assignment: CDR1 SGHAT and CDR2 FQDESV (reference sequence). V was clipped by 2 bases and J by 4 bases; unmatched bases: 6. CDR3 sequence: CASSLLRDRAYNEQFF. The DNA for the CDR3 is TGTGCCAGCAGCTTACTCCGGGACAGGGCGTACAATGAGCAGTTCTTC.

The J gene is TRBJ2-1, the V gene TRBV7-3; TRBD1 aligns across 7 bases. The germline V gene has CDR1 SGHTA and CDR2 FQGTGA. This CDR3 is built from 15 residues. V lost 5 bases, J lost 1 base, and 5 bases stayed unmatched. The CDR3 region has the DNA TGTGCCAGCAGCCCTAACAGGGGTTCCTACAATGAGCAGTTCTTC. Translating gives CASSPNRGSYNEQFF. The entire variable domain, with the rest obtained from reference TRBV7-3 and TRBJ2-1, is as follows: GAGVSQTPSNKVTEKGKYVELRCDPISGHTALYWYRQSLGQGPEFLIYFQGTGAADDSGLPNDRFFAVRPEGSVSTLKIQRTERGDSAVYLCASSPNRGSYNEQFFGPGTRLTVL.